Following are 3 T cell receptor beta chains from one sample sequenced in a study of T cell repertoires in cytomegalovirus infection. TCRdb re-derived calls from the reads in MiXCR, one entry per CDR3 protein. This table has about 330,000 distinct CDR3 sequences, roughly a third appearing once. The antigens these receptors bind are not known. The sequencing here drew on cultured PBMCs, taken from culture after CMV antigen stimulation. Receptor source: a human donor in good health (CMV status not recorded). Some clones in this sample may be carry-over from other donors' samples.

This clonotype appeared a single time. The chain employs TRBV7-4 and TRBJ1-1; 7 nucleotides align to TRBD1. Trimming cost V 6 bases and J 4 bases; bases outside gene matches: 5. The CDR3 contains 13 residues. CDR1 is SGHVT and CDR2 is SQSDAQ in the germline V gene. CDR3 in DNA: TGTGCCAGCAGGCCCGCAGGGGGCACTGAAGCTTTCTTT. Amino acids: CASRPAGGTEAFF.

This sequence joins TRBV7-9 and TRBJ2-2, with D possibly matching TRBD1 (5 bases). The CDR3 is 17 amino acids. Trimming took off 2 bases at V and 2 bases at J, with 15 bases between the two ends. The germline gives CDR1 SEHNR, CDR2 FQNEAQ (reference sequence). The chain's CDR3 is CASSLPETDSNTGELFF. The DNA for the CDR3 is TGTGCCAGCAGCTTACCGGAAACTGACAGTAACACCGGGGAGCTGTTTTTT.

This clonotype was counted ten times or more. J is TRBJ1-1 and V is TRBV11-2; D not certain. V lost 1 base and J 11 bases, leaving 17 bases between the germline ends. The CDR3 sequence is 14 residues long. Germline values: CDR1 SGHAT, CDR2 FQNNGV. The CDR3 DNA follows: TGTGCCAGCAGCTTAGCTATCAAACCGTCTTTCGCTTTCTTT. Encoded protein: CASSLAIKPSFAFF.